One and the same sample provided the 23 T cell receptor beta chains below, sequenced in a study of blood T cell repertoires in COVID-19. Assay used: immunoSEQ multiplex PCR; TCRdb lists only in-frame clones, some missing. Of 120,000 or so clones in the sample, 88% were seen once. The source material was peripheral blood. The receptors stem from a woman in her forties or fifties with active or convalescent COVID-19.

The rearrangement joins TRBV2 to TRBJ2-5, with a weak D call TRBD1 (6 bases). V lost 5 bases and J lost 5, with 12 bases in between. Germline lookup yields CDR1 SNHLY and CDR2 FYNNEI. The CDR3 runs to 13 residues. The CDR3 loop is CASSTGMWETQYF. The CDR3 bases are TGTGCCAGCAGTACAGGGATGTGGGAGACCCAGTACTTC.

The chain carries TRBV5-5 and TRBJ2-3; TRBD2 might be the D (5 bases). Trimming left V 0 bases short and J 2 bases short, with 13 bases between. The CDR3 length is 16 residues. Germline V lookup: CDR1 SGHKS, CDR2 YYEKEE (reference sequence). For the CDR3, the DNA is TGTGCCAGCAGCTTGGGGCGGGTAGGGATCACAGATACGCAGTATTTT. Protein product: CASSLGRVGITDTQYF.

V usage is TRBV28 and J usage is TRBJ1-1, with a weak D call TRBD1 (6 bases). The CDR3 is made up of 15 amino acids. V was shortened by 6 bases and J by 0 bases, with 14 bases between the two germline ends. In germline, CDR1 is MDHEN, CDR2 SYDVKM. The CDR3 DNA follows: TGTGCCAGCAGACCCCGGGGGGCGGTGAACACTGAAGCTTTCTTT. Protein: CASRPRGAVNTEAFF.

V gene TRBV30 combines with J gene TRBJ1-5, with 10 bases that match TRBD1. Trimming at V came to 0 bases and at J to 1 base, leaving 6 bases not matched to a gene. From germline, CDR1 is GTSNPN and CDR2 SVGIG (reference sequence). CDR3 size: 17 residues. The CDR3 loop reads CAWSVYLGQGSNQPQHF. Written as DNA, the CDR3 is TGTGCCTGGAGTGTATATCTGGGACAGGGGAGCAATCAGCCCCAGCATTTT.

The rearrangement uses TRBV7-6 and TRBJ2-7; 11 bases line up with TRBD2. The length of the CDR3 is 16 residues. Germline V gives CDR1 SGHVS, CDR2 FNYEAQ. V was clipped by 4 bases and J by 7 bases; unmatched bases: 12. CDR3 sequence (DNA): TGTGCCAGCAGCTCGTTAGCGGGAGGGCCGGTGCGGGAGCAGTACTTC. It specifies CASSSLAGGPVREQYF. The entire variable domain, with the rest obtained from reference TRBV7-6 and TRBJ2-7, is as follows: GAGVSQSPRYKVTKRGQDVALRCDPISGHVSLYWYRQALGQGPEFLTYFNYEAQQDKSGLPNDRFSAERPEGSISTLTIQRTEQRDSAMYRCASSSLAGGPVREQYFGPGTRLTVT.

The rearrangement joins TRBV6-5 to TRBJ1-4; TRBD1 matches at 8 bases. The V gene end was trimmed by 2 bases and the J gene end by 4 bases; junction bases not matched to a gene: 3. CDR3 size: 15 residues. The germline gives CDR1 MNHEY, CDR2 SVGAGI. CDR3 protein: CASSYRDRHNEKLFF. In DNA form, the CDR3 reads TGTGCCAGCAGTTACCGGGACAGGCATAATGAAAAACTGTTTTTT.

The rearrangement uses TRBV29-1 and TRBJ2-3, with 9 bases lining up with TRBD2. V lost 8 bases, J lost 3 bases, and 12 bases stayed unmatched. In germline, CDR1 is SQVTM, CDR2 ANQGSEA. This CDR3 has 15 residues. The CDR3 sequence is CSPSVREGITDTQYF. CDR3 sequence (DNA): TGCAGCCCCAGTGTGCGGGAGGGCATTACAGATACGCAGTATTTT.

Here the CDR3 reads CASSPPSETGELFF. The CDR3, as DNA: TGCGCCAGCAGCCCGCCATCGGAGACCGGGGAGCTGTTTTTT. The gene calls are TRBV5-1 and TRBJ2-2; unclear D gene. The CDR3 extends over 14 amino acids. Trimming removed 4 bases from V and 5 bases from J, with 12 bases in between. The germline gives CDR1 SGHRS, CDR2 YFSETQ.

This clone was detected only once. CDR3 nucleotide sequence: TGTGCCAGCATCCCCCTCCGGGGGGCGTATGAGCAGTTCTTC. It codes for CASIPLRGAYEQFF. The gene calls are TRBV6-7 and TRBJ2-1, with a tentative D call TRBD2 (7 bases). TRBV6-7 qualifies as an ORF whose function is uncertain. V lost 7 bases and J lost 8, with 18 bases in between. The CDR3 is 14 amino acids.

The V and J genes are TRBV11-1 and TRBJ2-7; TRBD1 matches at 7 bases. The CDR3 loop spans 12 amino acids. In germline, CDR1 is SGHAT, CDR2 FQDESV (reference sequence). Unmatched junction bases numbered 1, after V lost 1 base and J lost 7 bases. CDR3 nucleotides: TGTGCCAGCAGCTTAGAGACAGGGGAGCAGTACTTC. The encoded protein is CASSLETGEQYF.

This clone was observed a single time. J is TRBJ1-2 and V is TRBV4-2, with a weak D call TRBD1 (6 bases). The germline gives CDR1 LGHNA, CDR2 YNFKEQ. The CDR3 length is 15 residues. V lost 0 bases and J lost 8, with 16 bases in between. The CDR3 reads CASSQEYRALEGYTF. CDR3 sequence (DNA): TGTGCCAGCAGCCAAGAATACAGGGCTTTAGAGGGCTACACCTTC.

The table lists this clone with a count of one. CDR3 sequence (DNA): TGTGCCAGCACCAAGGGGAGGTCGGGGCGGGGGTACGAGCAGTACTTC. Its protein is CASTKGRSGRGYEQYF. The chain recombines TRBV7-8 with TRBJ2-7, with 7 bases matching TRBD2. Germline V gene lookup returns CDR1 SGHVS and CDR2 FQNEAQ. V lost 7 bases and J lost 4; bases outside the gene matches: 16. The CDR3 is 16 residues long.

The chain recombines TRBV7-9 with TRBJ2-1, with 12 bases that match TRBD2. Germline V gives CDR1 SEHNR, CDR2 FQNEAQ (reference sequence). The CDR3 sequence is 16 residues long. Losses at the gene ends were 5 bases for V and 8 bases for J; bases not matched to a gene: 10. CDR3 amino acids: CASSPPLAGGLDEQFF. CDR3 nucleotides: TGTGCCAGCAGCCCGCCCCTAGCGGGAGGGCTCGATGAGCAGTTCTTC.

This rearrangement joins TRBV14 to TRBJ1-6; weak D call: TRBD1 (6 bases). The CDR3 contains 15 residues. Trimming pared 1 base from V and 6 bases from J, leaving 10 bases between. The V gene's germline CDR1 is SGHDN and CDR2 FVKESK. The CDR3 region is CASSQVGHLNSPLHF. CDR3 coding DNA: TGTGCCAGCAGCCAAGTGGGACATCTTAATTCACCCCTCCACTTT. The full variable domain, completed using reference TRBV14 and TRBJ1-6, is EAGVTQFPSHSVIEKGQTVTLRCDPISGHDNLYWYRRVMGKEIKFLLHFVKESKQDESGMPNNRFLAERTGGTYSTLKVQPAELEDSGVYFCASSQVGHLNSPLHFGNGTRLTVT.

This chain joins TRBV28 and TRBJ1-2; the D is unclear. The germline V gene encodes CDR1 MDHEN and CDR2 SYDVKM. Trimming took 8 bases from V and 2 from J, leaving 21 bases between them. This CDR3 is 16 amino acids long. The CDR3 coding sequence is TGTGCCAGCCGACCAACTCACTCACAGATCAACTATGGCTACACCTTC. This codes for CASRPTHSQINYGYTF.

The chain carries TRBV18 and TRBJ2-3, with 14 bases identical to TRBD2. The CDR3 runs 16 residues. Trimming removed 5 bases from V and 4 bases from J; junction bases left unmatched: 5. Germline V gene lookup returns CDR1 KGHSH and CDR2 LQKENI. CDR3 protein: CASSAGTSGSADTQYF. DNA of the CDR3: TGTGCCAGCTCAGCGGGGACTAGCGGGAGTGCAGATACGCAGTATTTT.

The chain links TRBV7-6 to TRBJ2-3; 11 positions agree with TRBD2. The CDR3 sequence is 17 residues long. Looked up from germline, CDR1 is SGHVS and CDR2 is FNYEAQ. J was trimmed by 0 bases and V by 5 bases; bases with no gene match: 7. The CDR3 DNA is TGTGCCAGCAGCCTGCGGACTAGCGGGCCTAGCACAGATACGCAGTATTTT. Translating gives CASSLRTSGPSTDTQYF. Complete variable domain (other parts from reference TRBV7-6 and TRBJ2-3): GAGVSQSPRYKVTKRGQDVALRCDPISGHVSLYWYRQALGQGPEFLTYFNYEAQQDKSGLPNDRFSAERPEGSISTLTIQRTEQRDSAMYRCASSLRTSGPSTDTQYFGPGTRLTVL.

The chain combines TRBV5-6 with TRBJ1-2; D is perhaps TRBD1 (6 bases). Trimming left V 4 bases short and J 4 bases short, with 20 bases between. The CDR3 length is 16 residues. Per germline, CDR1 SGHDT and CDR2 YYEEEE. CDR3 sequence reads: CASSLGTRGGSYGYTF. Here the CDR3 DNA reads TGTGCCAGCAGCCTAGGGACACGAGGGGGTAGCTATGGCTACACCTTC.

This clone was observed a few times. The V gene is TRBV15, the J gene TRBJ1-5; perhaps TRBD1 as D (5 bases). Germline loops: CDR1 LNHNV, CDR2 YYDKDF (reference sequence). Trimming stripped 2 bases from V and 1 base from J, with 12 bases between. The CDR3 sequence is 16 residues long. The CDR3 nucleotides read TGTGCCACCAGCAGACGCAGACAGACCAGCAATCAGCCCCAGCATTTT. Protein sequence: CATSRRRQTSNQPQHF.

The chain combines TRBV7-2 with TRBJ2-3, with a possible D match to TRBD2 (6 bases). The germline V gene encodes CDR1 SGHTA and CDR2 FQGNSA. Trimming took 0 bases from V and 2 from J, leaving 12 bases between them. The CDR3 is made up of 16 amino acids. The CDR3 DNA sequence: TGTGCCAGCAGCTTAGCGGGGTTAGCGGACACAGATACGCAGTATTTT. Encoded protein: CASSLAGLADTDTQYF. The full variable domain, its missing parts supplied by reference TRBV7-2 and TRBJ2-3, is GAGVSQSPSNKVTEKGKDVELRCDPISGHTALYWYRQSLGQGLEFLIYFQGNSAPDKSGLPSDRFSAERTGGSVSTLTIQRTQQEDSAVYLCASSLAGLADTDTQYFGPGTRLTVL.

V usage is TRBV5-4 and J usage is TRBJ2-5; 7 bases agree with TRBD2. This CDR3 comprises 14 residues. Unmatched junction bases numbered 0, after V lost 0 bases and J lost 1 base. Germline loops: CDR1 SGHNT, CDR2 YYREEE (reference sequence). CDR3 protein: CASSLGGGQETQYF. The DNA for the CDR3 is TGTGCCAGCAGCTTGGGCGGGGGCCAAGAGACCCAGTACTTC. The variable domain in full, completed from reference TRBV5-4 and TRBJ2-5, reads ETGVTQSPTHLIKTRGQQVTLRCSSQSGHNTVSWYQQALGQGPQFIFQYYREEENGRGNFPPRFSGLQFPNYSSELNVNALELDDSALYLCASSLGGGQETQYFGPGTRLLVL.

The CDR3 reads CASSLAGLVMYEQYF. The CDR3 coding sequence is TGCGCCAGCAGCTTGGCTGGACTAGTGATGTACGAGCAGTACTTC. This chain links TRBV5-1 with TRBJ2-7; TRBD2 aligns across 7 bases. J lost 4 bases, V lost 0 bases, and 7 bases had no gene match. The CDR3 extends over 15 amino acids. The germline V gene encodes CDR1 SGHRS and CDR2 YFSETQ.

The chain is built from TRBV28 and TRBJ2-3; 9 bases are shared with TRBD1. Germline CDR1 MDHEN, CDR2 SYDVKM. CDR3 length: 14 amino acids. The V gene end was trimmed by 6 bases and the J gene end by 6 bases; junction bases not matched to a gene: 7. The CDR3 DNA follows: TGTGCCAGCAGCCGACAGGGGGACGCGGATACGCAGTATTTT. Its translation is CASSRQGDADTQYF.